This entry features one TCR beta chain sequence. Its target is unknown. Using immunoSEQ multiplex PCR, the repertoire was profiled, and TCRdb retains in-frame clones only, with some absent. The sample lists some 690,000 clones, 90% occurring once. The data are from a study of shared clonotypes between healthy human individuals. Broader study findings: Estimated clonotype richness was generally higher in naive than memory subsets.

Germline-derived CDR1 and CDR2 are SGHTA and FQGTGA. V shed 5 bases, J shed 2 bases, and the junction held 5 bases outside the gene matches. CDR3 size: 15 residues. This TCR derives from a man between 18 and 29 years old in good health. Some clones in this sample may be carry-over from other donors' samples. The V gene is TRBV7-3, the J gene TRBJ2-1; the match to TRBD2 covers 8 bases. The sample taken for sequencing was memory CD8+ T cells from PBMCs. Subset of the sample: CD45RO+ cells pooled with CCR7-negative TemRA cells. In DNA, the CDR3 is TGTGCCAGCAGCCCGATAGCGGGACCCTACAATGAGCAGTTCTTC. Encoded protein: CASSPIAGPYNEQFF.